This T cell receptor (beta chain) came from a study of OX40 agonist ivuxolimab in advanced cancers. Study-level background: As their treatment, patients were administered ivuxolimab, an agonistic anti-OX40 (CD134) antibody. Patients undergoing dose escalation presented with hepatocellular carcinoma, melanoma, renal cell or head and neck cancer.

The CDR3 is made up of 14 amino acids. V lost 3 bases, J lost 1 base, and 2 bases stayed unmatched. Germline CDR1 SGHTS, CDR2 YDEGEE. As concerns this clone: Its antigen is unidentified.

Findings and caveats of the study: CD4+ and CD8+ blood T cells expanded clonally by week 6 at 0.1 to 3.0 mg/kg. Expanded clones were, on average, more numerous among CD8+ T cells than CD4+.

Profiling relied on immunoSEQ multiplex PCR, and the TCRdb table lists in-frame clones only, not all of them. The data show about 49,000 clones, nearly 80% seen once. The sample here was CD4+ or CD8+ T cells sorted from blood, taken in a trial of the OX40 agonist ivuxolimab. V and J are TRBV5-8 and TRBJ2-5; 8 bases are a match to TRBD1. The TCR originated in an adult with an advanced solid tumor such as melanoma, head and neck, liver or kidney cancer. CDR3 nucleotide sequence: TGTGCCAGCAGCTCTGGACAGGGCCAAGAGACCCAGTACTTC. Translated: CASSSGQGQETQYF.